This is a list of T cell receptor beta chains from one sample in a study of identical twins. Using its own MiXCR run on the 5' RACE reads, TCRdb lists one record per CDR3 protein. The table includes under 900,000 distinct CDR3 sequences, about 20% detected once. These data also formed part of another study, on T cells expressing NK-cell markers.

Sequencing input: PBMCs. The origin of the receptors is a woman between 18 and 29 years old in good health. Each CDR3 is given with its conserved first and last residue. Fields, in order: clone size, D gene, V gene, J gene, CDR3 protein, CDR3 DNA. D genes are given only for firm matches. The listing skips clone size in some rows; elsewhere it reads once, few, many or a size class.

many	TRBD1	TRBV12-3/TRBV12-4	TRBJ1-5	CASSLRGTGNNQPQHF	TGTGCCAGCAGTTTGAGGGGGACAGGAAACAATCAGCCCCAGCATTTT
few	.	TRBV3-1	TRBJ2-7	CASSQVEVPYEQYF	TGTGCCAGCAGCCAAGTCGAGGTTCCCTACGAGCAGTACTTC
.	.	TRBV6-5	TRBJ1-2	CASSYGDTSDGYTF	TGTGCCAGCAGTTACGGGGACACAAGCGATGGCTACACCTTC
.	.	TRBV29-1	TRBJ2-7	CSVVQGPYYEQYF	TGCAGCGTTGTCCAGGGCCCCTATTACGAGCAGTACTTC
many	TRBD1	TRBV9	TRBJ1-1	CASSLGTDAEAFF	TGTGCCAGCAGCCTAGGGACAGATGCAGAAGCTTTCTTT
.	TRBD2	TRBV20-1	TRBJ2-3	CSAGRLAGASDTQYF	TGCAGTGCAGGCAGACTAGCGGGGGCCTCAGATACGCAGTATTTT
few	TRBD1	TRBV5-6	TRBJ2-4	CASSFGVGWGQGIDIQYF	TGTGCCAGCAGCTTTGGAGTTGGTTGGGGACAGGGTATCGACATTCAGTACTTC
.	.	TRBV20-1	TRBJ1-1	CSARGQTGTRNTEAFF	TGCAGTGCTAGAGGTCAGACCGGGACACGAAACACTGAAGCTTTCTTT
.	.	TRBV20-1	TRBJ2-5	CSARGLIGLEQETQYF	TGCAGTGCTAGGGGGTTGATAGGACTTGAGCAAGAGACCCAGTACTTC
many	.	TRBV5-1	TRBJ1-1	CASSLVGGNTEAFF	TGTGCCAGCAGCTTGGTAGGGGGGAACACTGAAGCTTTCTTT
.	.	TRBV6-1	TRBJ1-1	CASKPGTLLGNTEAFF	TGTGCCAGCAAGCCAGGGACCCTTTTGGGGAACACTGAAGCTTTCTTT
few	.	TRBV5-1	TRBJ1-4	CASSRMSRTATVEKLFF	TGCGCCAGCAGCCGGATGAGCCGAACCGCGACCGTAGAAAAACTGTTTTTT
.	TRBD2	TRBV12-3/TRBV12-4	TRBJ2-3	CASSIQGLAGAPTDTQYF	TGTGCCAGCAGTATCCAAGGACTAGCGGGAGCCCCCACAGATACGCAGTATTTT
.	TRBD2	TRBV7-9	TRBJ2-7	CASSLDQRGGDHEQYF	TGTGCCAGCAGCCTCGACCAGCGGGGGGGCGACCACGAGCAGTACTTC
few	.	TRBV15	TRBJ2-2	CATSSGSRAGELFF	TGTGCCACCAGCAGCGGGAGTCGGGCCGGGGAGCTGTTTTTT
.	.	TRBV7-6	TRBJ2-3	CASSSISRTDTQYF	TGTGCCAGCAGCTCCATTTCCCGCACAGATACGCAGTATTTT
many	.	TRBV20-1	TRBJ1-2	CSARGGAGYGYTF	TGCAGTGCTAGGGGAGGGGCCGGCTATGGCTACACCTTC
.	.	TRBV27	TRBJ2-7	CASSFIAPAYEQYF	TGTGCCAGCAGTTTCATCGCACCGGCCTACGAGCAGTACTTC
.	.	TRBV29-1	TRBJ1-1	CSVDLLMNTEAFF	TGCAGCGTTGACCTTCTGATGAACACTGAAGCTTTCTTT
few	.	TRBV6-2/TRBV6-3	TRBJ2-7	CASSLGVGGTYEQYF	TGTGCCAGCAGTTTGGGGGTAGGCGGAACCTACGAGCAGTACTTC
.	.	TRBV30	TRBJ2-3	CAWSALRSTDTQYF	TGTGCCTGGAGTGCACTCCGGAGCACAGATACGCAGTATTTT
few	TRBD2	TRBV12-3/TRBV12-4	TRBJ2-5	CASSQRTSGRQQETQYF	TGTGCCAGCAGTCAAAGGACTAGCGGGAGGCAACAAGAGACCCAGTACTTC
few	.	TRBV20-1	TRBJ2-4	CSARGVGSFDIQYF	TGCAGTGCTAGAGGGGTGGGCAGTTTTGACATTCAGTACTTC
.	TRBD2	TRBV4-3	TRBJ2-7	CASSQNAGTSGAYEQYF	TGCGCCAGCAGCCAAAACGCTGGGACTAGCGGAGCCTACGAGCAGTACTTC
few	TRBD2	TRBV15	TRBJ2-5	CATSRSGGDQETQYF	TGTGCCACCAGCCGTAGCGGGGGGGACCAAGAGACCCAGTACTTC
few	.	TRBV20-1	TRBJ2-7	CSARGGRERYEQYF	TGCAGTGCTAGAGGTGGGCGGGAACGGTACGAGCAGTACTTC
few	TRBD1	TRBV5-1	TRBJ1-4	CASTPLGTANEKLFF	TGCGCCAGCACACCACTAGGGACAGCTAATGAAAAACTGTTTTTT
.	TRBD2	TRBV11-1	TRBJ2-2	CASSLEGLRGLARNTGELFF	TGTGCCAGCAGCTTAGAGGGCCTCAGGGGACTAGCGAGGAACACCGGGGAGCTGTTTTTT
few	TRBD2	TRBV12-3/TRBV12-4	TRBJ2-3	CASTPGLAGGGVQYF	TGTGCCAGCACCCCGGGACTAGCGGGAGGCGGGGTGCAGTATTTT
.	TRBD1	TRBV7-8	TRBJ1-1	CASSLVQGLPEAFF	TGTGCCAGCAGCTTAGTACAGGGGCTCCCTGAAGCTTTCTTT
.	.	TRBV10-2	TRBJ1-2	CASSGIRGSNYGYTF	TGCGCCAGCAGTGGGATCAGGGGCTCGAACTATGGCTACACCTTC
many	.	TRBV7-9	TRBJ2-7	CASSPPRSYEQYF	TGTGCCAGCTCACCACCTAGATCCTACGAGCAGTACTTC
many	.	TRBV20-1	TRBJ2-3	CSAREGGATDTQYF	TGCAGTGCTAGAGAAGGGGGGGCCACAGATACGCAGTATTTT
.	.	TRBV18	TRBJ2-7	CASSQSGEAYEQYF	TGTGCCAGCTCACAAAGCGGAGAAGCCTACGAGCAGTACTTC
once	TRBD1	TRBV27	TRBJ2-7	CASSLRRRPGTGGEDEQYF	TGTGCCAGCAGTTTAAGGAGACGACCCGGGACAGGGGGCGAGGACGAGCAGTACTTC
.	.	TRBV29-1	TRBJ2-5	CSVPYPLAQETQYF	TGCAGCGTCCCGTACCCCCTAGCGCAAGAGACCCAGTACTTC
few	.	TRBV25-1	TRBJ2-5	CATNPAVGETQYF	TGTGCCACCAACCCGGCAGTCGGAGAGACCCAGTACTTC
few	TRBD2	TRBV6-5	TRBJ2-5	CASSSPGRGGPQETQYF	TGTGCCAGCAGTTCTCCCGGGCGGGGGGGCCCCCAAGAGACCCAGTACTTC
.	.	TRBV2	TRBJ2-1	CASSEQYGSYNEQFF	TGTGCCAGCAGTGAACAGTACGGCTCCTACAATGAGCAGTTCTTC
many	.	TRBV12-3/TRBV12-4	TRBJ1-1	CASSVDRALAAFF	TGTGCCAGCAGTGTTGACAGAGCCCTTGCTGCTTTCTTT
.	TRBD2	TRBV11-2	TRBJ2-7	CASSFSRTRSYEQYF	TGTGCCAGCAGCTTTTCCCGGACTAGGTCCTACGAGCAGTACTTC
.	.	TRBV21-1	TRBJ1-1	CASSKVAARGEAFF	TGTGCCAGCAGCAAAGTGGCAGCCCGCGGTGAAGCTTTCTTT
.	TRBD2	TRBV10-3	TRBJ2-1	CAISGTSGPVTYNEQFF	TGTGCCATCAGTGGGACTAGCGGTCCTGTCACCTACAATGAGCAGTTCTTC
few	.	TRBV6-5	TRBJ2-3	CASSYQRPSTDTQYF	TGTGCCAGCAGTTACCAGCGGCCTAGCACAGATACGCAGTATTTT
once	TRBD1	TRBV20-1	TRBJ2-7	CSGTQGATYEQYF	TGCAGTGGGACACAGGGGGCCACTTACGAGCAGTACTTC
.	.	TRBV20-1	TRBJ2-1	CSASKSVDEQFF	TGCAGTGCTAGTAAGTCGGTAGATGAGCAGTTCTTC
few	.	TRBV20-1	TRBJ1-1	CSARVGISNTEAFF	TGCAGTGCTAGAGTTGGAATTTCGAACACTGAAGCTTTCTTT
few	TRBD2	TRBV3-1	TRBJ2-7	CASSPPKVAGGPGDEQYF	TGTGCCAGCTCCCCTCCCAAGGTGGCGGGAGGCCCCGGGGACGAGCAGTACTTC
.	TRBD2	TRBV20-1	TRBJ2-5	CSARGGAGGIETQYF	TGCAGTGCTAGGGGGGGCGCGGGAGGTATAGAGACCCAGTACTTC
.	TRBD1	TRBV6-1	TRBJ1-2	CASSRTGVGGYTF	TGTGCCAGCAGCAGGACAGGGGTTGGTGGCTACACCTTC
.	.	TRBV5-3	TRBJ2-2	CARSQGLLLNTGELFF	TGTGCCAGGAGCCAGGGGCTGCTCCTGAACACCGGGGAGCTGTTTTTT
many	.	TRBV12-3/TRBV12-4	TRBJ2-5	CASSPPTQETQYF	TGTGCCAGCAGTCCTCCGACCCAAGAGACCCAGTACTTC
few	.	TRBV20-1	TRBJ1-1	CSAFWTEEAGTEAFF	TGCAGTGCCTTTTGGACAGAAGAGGCGGGCACTGAAGCTTTCTTT
.	.	TRBV6-1	TRBJ2-7	CASSLGGSGLYEQYF	TGTGCCAGCTCCCTCGGGGGATCTGGCCTATACGAGCAGTACTTC
.	TRBD1	TRBV12-3/TRBV12-4	TRBJ2-5	CASGIGDRDWETQYF	TGTGCCAGCGGAATAGGGGACAGGGATTGGGAGACCCAGTACTTC
few	.	TRBV7-9	TRBJ2-7	CASSFHLGDSKEQYF	TGTGCCAGCAGCTTTCATCTTGGGGACTCCAAGGAGCAGTACTTC
few	.	TRBV6-1	TRBJ1-2	CASRISTGRRGYGYTF	TGTGCCAGCAGGATTTCGACAGGACGTAGAGGCTATGGCTACACCTTC